The next 15 T cell receptor beta chains were all read from a single sample in a study of beta chain features in type 1 diabetes. Study-level results: Shorter TCRB CDR3s, moderately but significantly so, marked every one of the four CD4+ subsets in Type 1 diabetes patients.

The antigens these receptors bind are not known. Expressed TCRB transcripts got sequenced, as all isolated RNA was reverse transcribed. Assay: immunoSEQ multiplex PCR; the TCRdb copy retains only in-frame clones and omits some. The repertoire holds about 150,000 clones, with around a tenth as singletons. The sample taken for sequencing was central memory CD4+ T cells from blood. The receptors here all came from a man under 40 with type 1 diabetes.

This clone turned up a few times. This chain connects TRBV4-3 to TRBJ2-7, with 7 bases matching TRBD2. The CDR3 covers 16 residues. V shed 0 bases, J shed 3 bases, and the junction held 8 bases outside the gene matches. Germline V CDR1 and CDR2: LGHNA, YSLEER. The chain's CDR3 is CASSQEEAGTNYEQYF. As DNA, the CDR3 is TGCGCCAGCAGCCAAGAGGAAGCGGGAACGAACTACGAGCAGTACTTC.

This clone has a handful of counts. This chain links TRBV7-2 with TRBJ2-2, with D perhaps matching TRBD1 (5 bases). Trimming shortened V by 7 bases and J by 7 bases, and 13 bases separated the two germline ends. Germline V gene sequence: CDR1 SGHTA, CDR2 FQGNSA. The CDR3 is made up of 13 amino acids. The CDR3 protein is CASIIVQGGELFF. DNA of the CDR3: TGTGCCAGCATTATCGTCCAGGGCGGGGAGCTGTTTTTT.

This clone was detected only a few times. Here the CDR3 reads CATQRLLGQAPYF. The CDR3 DNA reads as TGTGCCACCCAGAGGCTCTTAGGTCAAGCTCCGTACTTC. This rearrangement joins TRBV28 to TRBJ2-5; the D is unclear. This CDR3 has 13 residues. V lost 10 bases, J lost 13 bases, and 25 bases lay in between. Germline V CDR1 and CDR2: MDHEN, SYDVKM.

This clone was detected a few times. The rearrangement uses TRBV15 and TRBJ1-4; no firm D call. The CDR3 spans 13 residues. Germline V lookup: CDR1 LNHNV, CDR2 YYDKDF (reference sequence). The V and J ends lost 0 bases and 8 bases respectively, with 7 bases between them. The CDR3: CATSREFREKLFF. CDR3 DNA sequence: TGTGCCACCAGCAGAGAATTTAGAGAAAAACTGTTTTTT.

This clone was counted only a few times. The J gene is TRBJ2-7, the V gene TRBV6-5, with TRBD2 as a possible D gene (5 bases). The CDR3 is 13 amino acids. CDR1 MNHEY and CDR2 SVGAGI come from the germline V gene. Trimming pared 2 bases from V and 11 bases from J, leaving 16 bases between. The CDR3 protein is CASSYTLDSSEYF. Here the CDR3 DNA reads TGTGCCAGCAGTTACACCTTGGACTCCTCGGAGTACTTC.

The chain links TRBV11-3 to TRBJ2-2, with D possibly TRBD2 on 6 matching bases. V was clipped by 5 bases and J by 7 bases, with 11 bases between them. From germline, CDR1 is SGHNT and CDR2 YENEEA. This CDR3 is 13 amino acids long. This CDR3 is CASSPFGGGELFF. The DNA for the CDR3 is TGTGCCAGCAGCCCTTTCGGGGGCGGGGAGCTGTTTTTT.

The chain is built from TRBV2 and TRBJ2-1, with TRBD2 matching over 10 bases. Germline trimming cut 8 bases from V and 5 bases from J; bases unmatched to any gene: 9. Germline V gene data show CDR1 as SNHLY and CDR2 as FYNNEI. This CDR3 is built from 15 residues. CDR3 coding DNA: TGTGCCAGCGGACCTCTAGCGGGAGCAAACAATGAGCAGTTCTTC. Its translation is CASGPLAGANNEQFF.

The chain recombines TRBV7-2 with TRBJ2-1; TRBD2 matches at 7 bases. From germline, CDR1 is SGHTA and CDR2 FQGNSA. Trimming at V came to 1 base and at J to 2 bases, leaving 8 bases not matched to a gene. The CDR3 has 17 amino acids. Here the CDR3 reads CASSLEEGGVAYNEQFF. In nucleotides, the CDR3 is TGTGCCAGCAGCTTAGAAGAGGGAGGGGTCGCCTACAATGAGCAGTTCTTC.

For the CDR3, the DNA is TGTGCCAGCAGGCCAACAGCCATCTATGGCTACACCTTC. It specifies CASRPTAIYGYTF. The rearrangement joins TRBV28 to TRBJ1-2; D not resolved. This CDR3 is built from 13 residues. The germline V and J ends were trimmed by 6 bases and 4 bases, with 12 bases remaining between them. The germline CDR1 and CDR2 sequences are MDHEN and SYDVKM.

In its sample, this clone was seen a few times. The chain employs TRBV5-4 and TRBJ1-2; a possible D gene is TRBD1 (5 bases). The V gene lost 0 bases and the J gene lost 4 bases, with 10 bases spanning the gap. Germline loops: CDR1 SGHNT, CDR2 YYREEE (reference sequence). This CDR3 region has 14 residues. CDR3 sequence (DNA): TGTGCCAGCAGCTTGGCAGGGAACCCCTATGGCTACACCTTC. Protein product: CASSLAGNPYGYTF.

This clone came up a few times. V gene TRBV30 combines with J gene TRBJ1-1; D unclear. V was trimmed by 0 bases and J by 2 bases, leaving 10 bases between them. CDR1 and CDR2 from the germline V gene are GTSNPN and SVGIG (reference sequence). The CDR3 loop spans 14 amino acids. The CDR3 here is CAWSVLRSNTEAFF. The CDR3 nucleotides read TGTGCCTGGAGTGTACTCAGGTCCAACACTGAAGCTTTCTTT.

This clone was counted many times. The rearrangement joins TRBV4-3 to TRBJ2-3; D is possibly TRBD2 (6 bases). The CDR3 length is 17 residues. CDR1 LGHNA and CDR2 YSLEER come from the germline V gene. The V end lost 1 base, the J end lost 0 bases, and 14 bases lay between the germline ends. The CDR3 loop reads CASSQGGGITSTDTQYF. The CDR3 DNA reads as TGCGCCAGCAGCCAAGGTGGCGGGATCACTAGCACAGATACGCAGTATTTT.

This clone was observed a handful of times. This rearrangement joins TRBV13 to TRBJ2-7, with 13 positions matching TRBD2. The CDR3 consists of 15 residues. The germline CDR1 and CDR2 sequences are PRHDT and FYEKMQ (reference sequence). J gave up 2 bases and V 4 bases, and 2 bases lay outside the gene matches. The CDR3 DNA reads as TGTGCCAGCAGCTCGGGACTAGCGGGACCCTACGAGCAGTACTTC. This gives the protein CASSSGLAGPYEQYF.

This chain uses TRBV7-2 with TRBJ2-1, with 8 bases lining up with TRBD2. Germline-derived CDR1 and CDR2 are SGHTA and FQGNSA. This CDR3 region has 15 residues. With V trimmed by 3 bases and J by 5 bases, 6 bases remained unmatched. This CDR3 reads CASSLGSGSDNEQFF. The CDR3 DNA is TGTGCCAGCAGCTTGGGGAGCGGGAGCGACAATGAGCAGTTCTTC.

The CDR3 DNA follows: TGTGCCAGCAGTTTACCGACGCAGGGGTTAAGCGAGCAGTACTTC. Translated, it gives CASSLPTQGLSEQYF. This chain links TRBV28 with TRBJ2-7; possibly TRBD1 for D (6 bases). Trimming cost V 2 bases and J 6 bases, with 17 bases left between them. The germline V gene encodes CDR1 MDHEN and CDR2 SYDVKM. The CDR3 length is 15 residues.